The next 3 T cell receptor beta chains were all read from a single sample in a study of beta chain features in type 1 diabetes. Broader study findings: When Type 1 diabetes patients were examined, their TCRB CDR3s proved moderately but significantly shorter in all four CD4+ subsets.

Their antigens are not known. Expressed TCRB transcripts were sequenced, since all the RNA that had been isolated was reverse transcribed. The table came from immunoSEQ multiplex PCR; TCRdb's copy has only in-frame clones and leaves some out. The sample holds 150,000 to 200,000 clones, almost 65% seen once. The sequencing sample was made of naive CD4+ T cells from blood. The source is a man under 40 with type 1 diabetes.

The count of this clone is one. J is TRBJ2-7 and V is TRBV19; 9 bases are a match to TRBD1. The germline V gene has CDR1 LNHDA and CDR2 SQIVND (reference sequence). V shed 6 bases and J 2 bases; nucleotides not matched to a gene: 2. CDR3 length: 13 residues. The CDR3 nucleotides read TGTGCCAGTAGCGGGACAGGGACCTACGAGCAGTACTTC. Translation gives CASSGTGTYEQYF.

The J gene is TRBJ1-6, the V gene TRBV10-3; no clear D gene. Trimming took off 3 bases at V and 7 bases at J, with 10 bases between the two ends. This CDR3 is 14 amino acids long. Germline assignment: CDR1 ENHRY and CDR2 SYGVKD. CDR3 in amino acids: CAISETGFNSPLHF. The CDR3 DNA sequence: TGTGCCATCAGTGAAACGGGGTTCAATTCACCCCTCCACTTT.

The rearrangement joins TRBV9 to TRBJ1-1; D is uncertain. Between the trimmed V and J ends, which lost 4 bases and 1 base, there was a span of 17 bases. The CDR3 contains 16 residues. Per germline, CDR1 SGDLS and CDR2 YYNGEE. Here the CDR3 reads CASSPKSLGGNTEAFF. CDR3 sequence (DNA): TGTGCCAGCAGCCCGAAGTCATTGGGCGGGAACACTGAAGCTTTCTTT.